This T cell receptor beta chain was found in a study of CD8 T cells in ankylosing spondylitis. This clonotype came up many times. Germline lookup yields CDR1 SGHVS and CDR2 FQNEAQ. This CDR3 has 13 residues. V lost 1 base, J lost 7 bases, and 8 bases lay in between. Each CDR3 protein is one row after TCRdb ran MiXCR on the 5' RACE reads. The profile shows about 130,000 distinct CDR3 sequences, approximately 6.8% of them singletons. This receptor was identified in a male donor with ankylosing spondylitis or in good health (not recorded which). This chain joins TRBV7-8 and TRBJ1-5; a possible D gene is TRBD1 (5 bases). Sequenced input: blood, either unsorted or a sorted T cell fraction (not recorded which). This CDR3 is CASSLEWDQPQHF. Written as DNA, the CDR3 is TGTGCCAGCAGCTTAGAATGGGACCAGCCCCAGCATTTT.